A single sample gave rise to the 9 T cell receptor beta chains below, sequenced in a study of Graves' ophthalmopathy and Graves' hyperthyroidism. For repertoire sequencing, the TCR beta CDR3 regions were amplified from RNA transcripts. Following a first-round RT-PCR that used HTBI primers, a second-round multiplex PCR was carried out. MiXCR was run by TCRdb on the multiplex PCR reads, yielding one entry per CDR3 protein. This table holds around 1,000,000 distinct CDR3 sequences, roughly two fifths found once. The sequencing sample was made of peripheral blood or thyroid tissue (not recorded which). The receptors stem from an adult man with Graves' hyperthyroidism.

This clonotype was picked up one time. Possible read error: a much larger clone is one base away. The genes are TRBV7-9 and TRBJ1-1; D uncertain. V lost 3 bases, J lost 8 bases, and 13 bases lay in between. This CDR3 region has 13 residues. Per the germline V gene, CDR1 is SEHNR and CDR2 is FQNEAQ (reference sequence). The chain's CDR3 is CASSFLGAREAFF. For the CDR3, the DNA is TGTGCCAGCAGCTTTCTCGGTGCGAGAGAAGCTTTCTTT.

V usage is TRBV20-1 and J usage is TRBJ2-5, with D perhaps given as TRBD1 or TRBD2 (6 bases each). The V gene's germline CDR1 is DFQATT and CDR2 SNEGSKA (reference sequence). This CDR3 comprises 13 residues. The CDR3 protein is CGGCRWQGETQYF. The CDR3 DNA sequence: TGCGGAGGGTGTCGGTGGCAGGGGGAGACCCAGTACTTC.

There are many counts of this clonotype. V is TRBV12-3 or TRBV12-4 and J is TRBJ1-2, with D unclear. Trimming stripped 1 base from V and 4 bases from J, with 7 bases between. The CDR3 covers 13 residues. The CDR3 sequence is CASSLGRFYGYTF. In nucleotides, the CDR3 is TGTGCCAGCAGTTTAGGGCGTTTCTATGGCTACACCTTC.

V and J are TRBV5-4 and TRBJ2-2; D is unclear. Trimming removed 4 bases at V and 7 bases at J, with 20 bases between. The CDR3 loop spans 16 amino acids. Germline CDR1 reads SGHNT; CDR2 reads YYREEE (reference sequence). The CDR3 reads CASSPHGAVVFGELFF. The DNA for the CDR3 is TGTGCCAGCAGCCCCCATGGCGCCGTGGTCTTCGGGGAGCTGTTTTTT. Filled out from reference TRBV5-4 and TRBJ2-2, the complete variable domain reads ETGVTQSPTHLIKTRGQQVTLRCSSQSGHNTVSWYQQALGQGPQFIFQYYREEENGRGNFPPRFSGLQFPNYSSELNVNALELDDSALYLCASSPHGAVVFGELFFGEGSRLTVL.

The rearrangement links TRBV7-2 to TRBJ1-2; 8 bases match TRBD1. The CDR3 runs to 17 residues. The trim removed 5 bases at V and 4 bases at J, leaving 15 bases unmatched. CDR1 is SGHTA, CDR2 FQGNSA, per germline. The CDR3 DNA reads TGTGCCAGCAGCCGAGAGACAGGGGCGGGGGGTAGCTATGGCTACACCTTC. It translates to CASSRETGAGGSYGYTF.

The V call is TRBV11-2, the J call TRBJ2-7; 10 bases agree with TRBD2. V lost 5 bases to trimming and J lost 1 base; unmatched junction nucleotides: 8. The CDR3 length is 16 residues. CDR1 is SGHAT, CDR2 FQNNGV, per germline. CDR3 amino acids: CASSVLAGGFSYEQYF. The CDR3 nucleotides are TGTGCCAGCAGCGTCTTAGCGGGGGGCTTTTCCTACGAGCAGTACTTC.

The J gene is TRBJ2-7, the V gene TRBV5-1, with TRBD2 matching over 9 bases. The CDR3 has 17 residues. V shed 4 bases and J 4 bases; nucleotides not matched to a gene: 15. CDR1 SGHRS and CDR2 YFSETQ come from the germline V gene. The CDR3 is CASSEGGRSGRSYEQYF. The CDR3 DNA reads as TGCGCCAGCAGCGAAGGGGGCAGGAGCGGGAGGTCTTACGAGCAGTACTTC.

There are a few counts of this clonotype. A much larger clone is a single base away; this may be a read error. V usage is TRBV10-3 and J usage is TRBJ2-2; possibly TRBD1 or TRBD2 for D (5 bases each). Germline V gives CDR1 ENHRY, CDR2 SYGVKD. V shed 10 bases and J shed 4 bases, with 25 bases lying between them. This CDR3 contains 17 residues. CDR3 amino acids: CATRRGANSGGTGELFF. The CDR3 DNA reads TGTGCCACCAGAAGGGGCGCAAACAGCGGTGGCACCGGGGAGCTGTTTTTT.

The CDR3 DNA is TGTGCCAGCAGTTTTTCCCAGGGGGGTTCGAATGGCTACACCTTC. Translating gives CASSFSQGGSNGYTF. The V and J genes are TRBV25-1 and TRBJ1-2, with 7 bases identical to TRBD1. The CDR3 is 15 residues long. V was clipped by 5 bases and J by 6 bases; unmatched bases: 12. The germline V gene has CDR1 MGHDK and CDR2 SYGVNS.